This TCR beta chain comes out of a study of blood T cell repertoires in COVID-19. About the research overall: Italy, Spain and the United States were the sources of the convalescent and acute COVID-19 samples. Sources were T cells, B-cell-depleted T cells, or PBMCs; the material itself was cDNA or gDNA.

Looked up from germline, CDR1 is LNHDA and CDR2 is SQIVND (reference sequence). Trimming shortened V by 5 bases and J by 0 bases, and 14 bases separated the two germline ends. The CDR3 length is 16 residues. How the authors handled the data: Counts of nucleated cells, estimated from reference gene primer amplification, were obtained. Clones were sequenced by immunoSEQ multiplex PCR, and TCRdb holds only the in-frame ones, with some missing. Clone size and V and J calls were adopted from that table, with D and trimming inferred from the DNA. The sample carries over 120,000 clones, 80% to 90% recorded once.

This rearrangement joins TRBV19 to TRBJ1-3; the D gene is possibly TRBD1 (5 bases). The receptor's source is a woman between 50 and 59 years old with acute or convalescent COVID-19. The sample was peripheral blood. Written as DNA, the CDR3 is TGTGCCAGTAGTCCCTCCGGGAGGGGCTCTGGAAACACCATATATTTT. Translation gives CASSPSGRGSGNTIYF.